Listed below are T cell receptor beta chains from one sample, sequenced in a study of a mutant IDH1 vaccine in newly diagnosed glioma. Generated by immunoSEQ multiplex PCR, the TCRdb table keeps only in-frame clones and is missing some. The sample carries about 34,000 clones, approximately 87% recorded once. These receptors' antigens are unknown. Here the sequenced sample was PBMCs, taken from a glioma patient whose treatment included an IDH1 peptide vaccine. These receptors were taken from a woman in her 30s with glioma. The CDR3 runs from the conserved cysteine through the conserved F or W. D genes are given only for firm matches. A clone size is listed for some rows: how often the clone was seen (once, few, many), or a class if it is expanded.

cdr3_aa | cdr3_nt | v_call | d_call | cdr3_length | clone_size | j_call
CASSFEPPSSYEQYF | TGTGCCAGCAGCTTCGAGCCGCCTAGCTCCTACGAGCAGTACTTC | TRBV7-9 | . | 15 | few | TRBJ2-7
CASSPGGAHEQYF | TGTGCCAGCAGCCCAGGGGGGGCCCACGAGCAGTACTTC | TRBV7-8 | . | 13 | . | TRBJ2-7
CASSLEGNSNQPQHF | TGCGCCAGCAGCTTGGAAGGAAATAGCAATCAGCCCCAGCATTTT | TRBV5-1 | . | 15 | . | TRBJ1-5
CASSRLAGEQYF | TGTGCCAGCAGCCGACTAGCAGGGGAGCAGTACTTC | TRBV7-2 | TRBD2 | 12 | . | TRBJ2-7
CASSSAGGTDTQYF | TGCGCCAGCAGTTCGGCGGGGGGCACAGATACGCAGTATTTT | TRBV5-1 | TRBD2 | 14 | . | TRBJ2-3
CASSYSRSVKFF | TGTGCCAGCAGTTACTCGCGCAGCGTGAAGTTCTTC | TRBV6-5 | . | 12 | . | TRBJ2-1
CASRRDKRETQYF | TGTGCCAGCAGACGAGACAAACGGGAGACCCAGTACTTC | TRBV2 | . | 13 | . | TRBJ2-5
CASTTDNTEAFF | TGTGCCAGCACGACAGACAACACTGAAGCTTTCTTT | TRBV18 | . | 12 | . | TRBJ1-1
CAIRRGAGQETQYF | TGTGCCATCCGAAGGGGGGCGGGCCAAGAGACCCAGTACTTC | TRBV10-3 | . | 14 | . | TRBJ2-5
CASSLIPGNTIYF | TGTGCCAGCAGCTTGATCCCGGGAAACACCATATATTTT | TRBV7-9 | . | 13 | . | TRBJ1-3
CASSPSGSSATNEKLFF | TGCGCCAGCAGCCCCTCCGGGTCCAGCGCAACTAATGAAAAACTGTTTTTT | TRBV5-1 | . | 17 | . | TRBJ1-4
CASSLAGGAWGAFF | TGTGCCAGCAGCTTGGCCGGGGGGGCATGGGGAGCTTTCTTT | TRBV5-4 | . | 14 | . | TRBJ1-1
CASSPGQGAVDGYTF | TGTGCCAGCAGCCCTGGACAGGGGGCGGTGGATGGCTACACCTTC | TRBV7-9 | TRBD1 | 15 | . | TRBJ1-2
CASSSPLDGQYF | TGTGCCAGCAGCTCCCCACTGGATGGGCAGTACTTC | TRBV5-5 | . | 12 | . | TRBJ2-7
CASSGGGMDEQYF | TGTGCCAGTAGTGGGGGGGGAATGGACGAGCAGTACTTC | TRBV19 | TRBD2 | 13 | once | TRBJ2-7
CASSVEGSGPPEQYF | TGTGCCAGCAGCGTAGAAGGTAGCGGGCCCCCGGAGCAGTACTTC | TRBV9 | TRBD2 | 15 | . | TRBJ2-7
CASSPPGSPYYGYTF | TGTGCCAGCAGCCCCCCAGGTTCCCCTTACTATGGCTACACCTTC | TRBV7-6 | . | 15 | . | TRBJ1-2
CASSLGQNTGELFF | TGCGCCAGCAGCTTGGGACAGAACACCGGGGAGCTGTTTTTT | TRBV5-1 | . | 14 | . | TRBJ2-2
CSVEDLYKSVRGQHF | TGCAGCGTTGAAGATCTATACAAGTCGGTACGGGGCCAGCATTTT | TRBV29-1 | . | 15 | . | TRBJ1-5
CASGTSYEQYF | TGTGCCAGCGGGACCTCCTACGAGCAGTACTTC | TRBV27 | . | 11 | . | TRBJ2-7
CASRQSFRDRGTYEQYF | TGTGCCAGCCGGCAGTCCTTCCGGGACAGGGGTACCTACGAGCAGTACTTC | TRBV6-4 | TRBD1 | 17 | . | TRBJ2-7
CASSGRRAGIATNEKLFF | TGTGCCAGCAGTGGCCGGAGGGCGGGAATTGCAACTAATGAAAAACTGTTTTTT | TRBV6-1 | . | 18 | . | TRBJ1-4
CAWTTGLRGQPQHF | TGTGCCTGGACCACCGGACTCAGAGGACAGCCCCAGCATTTT | TRBV30 | . | 14 | . | TRBJ1-5
CASSRLAGGLSYNEQFF | TGTGCCAGCAGCCGGCTAGCGGGGGGGCTGTCCTACAATGAGCAGTTCTTC | TRBV11-1 | TRBD2 | 17 | . | TRBJ2-1
CASSSDGSSYNEQFF | TGCGCCAGCAGCTCGGACGGGAGCTCCTACAATGAGCAGTTCTTC | TRBV5-1 | . | 15 | . | TRBJ2-1
CASSSTPRELFF | TGTGCCAGCAGTTCTACCCCCCGGGAGCTGTTTTTT | TRBV6-5 | . | 12 | . | TRBJ2-2
CASSSIEVEQYF | TGTGCCAGCAGCTCCATTGAGGTGGAACAGTACTTC | TRBV5-6 | . | 12 | . | TRBJ2-7
CSGRGWEQFF | TGCAGCGGGAGAGGTTGGGAGCAGTTCTTC | TRBV29-1 | . | 10 | . | TRBJ2-1
CASSQGGGSNQPQHF | TGCGCCAGCAGTCAGGGGGGTGGTAGCAATCAGCCCCAGCATTTT | TRBV5-1 | TRBD1 | 15 | . | TRBJ1-5
CASSVGSGQGETQYF | TGTGCCAGCAGCGTCGGGTCAGGCCAGGGGGAGACCCAGTACTTC | TRBV9 | . | 15 | . | TRBJ2-5
CASIPQGTGFNNQPQHF | TGTGCCAGTATTCCTCAGGGGACAGGGTTTAACAATCAGCCCCAGCATTTT | TRBV19 | TRBD1 | 17 | . | TRBJ1-5
CASSTWTGPNTEAFF | TGCGCCAGCAGCACCTGGACAGGGCCGAACACTGAAGCTTTCTTT | TRBV5-1 | TRBD1 | 15 | . | TRBJ1-1
CATSLVGDSAFPLHF | TGTGCCACCTCGCTCGTGGGGGACAGCGCCTTTCCCCTCCACTTT | TRBV6-6 | TRBD1 | 15 | . | TRBJ1-6
CASGSPYGYTF | TGTGCTAGTGGTTCCCCTTATGGCTACACCTTC | TRBV12-5 | . | 11 | . | TRBJ1-2
CASSPNRGSQPQHF | TGTGCCAGCAGCCCCAACAGGGGAAGTCAGCCCCAGCATTTT | TRBV6-1 | TRBD1 | 14 | . | TRBJ1-5
CAGNTGGNEKLFF | TGTGCCGGAAACACAGGGGGGAATGAAAAACTGTTTTTT | TRBV2 | TRBD1 | 13 | . | TRBJ1-4
CASSLGPLGNIQYF | TGTGCCAGCAGTTTGGGGCCGCTGGGGAACATTCAGTACTTC | TRBV27 | . | 14 | few | TRBJ2-4